One and the same sample provided the 2 T cell receptor beta chains below, sequenced in a study of blood T cell repertoires in COVID-19. Using immunoSEQ multiplex PCR, the repertoire was profiled, and TCRdb retains in-frame clones only, with some absent. The sample holds some 200,000 clones, roughly 80% seen once. The source material was peripheral blood. These receptors were taken from a human donor with acute or convalescent COVID-19. The donor label of this sample is uncertain.

This clone was recorded once. The gene calls are TRBV30 and TRBJ2-7; the match to TRBD1 covers 9 bases. The length of the CDR3 is 15 residues. Germline CDR1 is GTSNPN and CDR2 is SVGIG (reference sequence). V gave up 2 bases and J gave up 3 bases; unmatched junction bases: 8. CDR3 bases: TGTGCCTGGAGTTATGGACAGGGGCCCCGCTACGAGCAGTACTTC. It specifies CAWSYGQGPRYEQYF.

In its sample, this clone was seen once. The CDR3 DNA follows: TGTGCCAGCAGCTTAGATGAGCCTACTAGCACAGATACGCAGTATTTT. Residues: CASSLDEPTSTDTQYF. The rearrangement joins TRBV7-9 to TRBJ2-3; D is unresolved. The CDR3 has 16 amino acids. Germline values: CDR1 SEHNR, CDR2 FQNEAQ (reference sequence). V was cut by 1 base and J by 0 bases, with 11 bases left in between. Filled out from reference TRBV7-9 and TRBJ2-3, the complete variable domain reads DTGVSQNPRHKITKRGQNVTFRCDPISEHNRLYWYRQTLGQGPEFLTYFQNEAQLEKSRLLSDRFSAERPKGSFSTLEIQRTEQGDSAMYLCASSLDEPTSTDTQYFGPGTRLTVL.